One and the same sample provided the 32 T cell receptor beta chains below, sequenced in a study of shared clonotypes between healthy human individuals. The data were produced by immunoSEQ multiplex PCR, yet TCRdb's version contains in-frame clones alone and is incomplete. The table has about 2 million clones, 90% to 95% seen once. The specimen was naive CD4+ T cells sorted from blood. The subset was: CD45RA+ positively selected. These receptors were collected from a man younger than 35 in good health.

This clone was seen a single time. The chain carries TRBV5-1 and TRBJ1-1; D unresolved. The CDR3 extends over 15 amino acids. V lost 0 bases, J lost 3 bases, and 12 bases lay in between. From germline, CDR1 is SGHRS and CDR2 YFSETQ. CDR3 residues: CASSLAQGPHTEAFF. CDR3 in DNA: TGCGCCAGCAGCTTGGCACAAGGGCCCCACACTGAAGCTTTCTTT.

V gene TRBV6-5 combines with J gene TRBJ2-5; 12 bases line up with TRBD1. With V trimmed by 5 bases and J by 4 bases, 5 bases remained unmatched. Germline assignment: CDR1 MNHEY and CDR2 SVGAGI. The CDR3 contains 15 residues. The CDR3 sequence is CASSGRDRGPETQYF. The DNA of the CDR3 is TGTGCCAGCAGTGGCCGGGACAGGGGGCCAGAGACCCAGTACTTC.

V usage is TRBV6-1 and J usage is TRBJ2-7; 10 bases fit TRBD1. There are 15 residues in the CDR3. CDR1 is MNHNS and CDR2 is SASEGT in the germline V gene. The V and J ends lost 1 base and 7 bases, in that order; junction bases with no gene match: 7. CDR3 sequence reads: CASSEGGTGVKEQYF. The DNA of the CDR3 is TGTGCCAGCAGTGAAGGAGGGACAGGGGTCAAGGAGCAGTACTTC.

The chain links TRBV28 to TRBJ1-1; maybe TRBD1 (5 bases). The CDR3 runs 14 residues. Germline V lookup: CDR1 MDHEN, CDR2 SYDVKM. V was shortened by 4 bases and J by 1 base, with 10 bases between the two germline ends. CDR3: CASSSGSGNTEAFF. CDR3 DNA: TGTGCCAGCAGTTCAGGGTCGGGGAACACTGAAGCTTTCTTT.

This chain joins TRBV30 and TRBJ1-5, with 7 bases matching TRBD1. The CDR3 spans 14 residues. Looked up from germline, CDR1 is GTSNPN and CDR2 is SVGIG (reference sequence). With 3 bases clipped from V and 4 bases from J, the junction kept 6 bases outside the gene matches. In nucleotides, the CDR3 is TGTGCCTGGAGCACAGGGGTAGGAAATCAGCCCCAGCATTTT. Its translation: CAWSTGVGNQPQHF.

About this clone: A single base separates this from a much larger clone, so it may be a read error. This chain links TRBV7-3 with TRBJ2-7, with 9 positions matching TRBD1. Germline V gene data show CDR1 as SGHTA and CDR2 as FQGTGA. This CDR3 contains 15 residues. V trimming: 2 bases; J trimming: 2 bases; junction bases outside the gene matches: 4. For the CDR3, the DNA is TGTGCCAGCAGCTTAGCCGGGACAGGGCCCTACGAGCAGTACTTC. Its translation is CASSLAGTGPYEQYF. Full variable domain (outside the CDR3, taken from reference TRBV7-3 and TRBJ2-7): GAGVSQTPSNKVTEKGKYVELRCDPISGHTALYWYRQSLGQGPEFLIYFQGTGAADDSGLPNDRFFAVRPEGSVSTLKIQRTERGDSAVYLCASSLAGTGPYEQYFGPGTRLTVT.

The J gene is TRBJ2-3, the V gene TRBV25-1; D unresolved. This CDR3 contains 14 residues. V shed 1 base and J shed 5 bases, with 10 bases lying between them. CDR1 is MGHDK and CDR2 is SYGVNS in the germline V gene. This CDR3 is CASSEFLARDTQYF. CDR3 DNA: TGTGCCAGCAGTGAATTTCTGGCCCGAGATACGCAGTATTTT.

About this clone: Other DNA variants within this sample encode the same CDR3. The chain uses TRBV6-1 and TRBJ2-7; 10 bases line up with TRBD1. This CDR3 is built from 14 residues. The V segment lost 1 base and the J segment 4 bases; nucleotides outside the gene matches: 1. Germline assignment: CDR1 MNHNS and CDR2 SASEGT. The CDR3 reads CASSEGTGGYEQYF. In DNA form, the CDR3 reads TGTGCCAGCAGTGAAGGGACAGGGGGGTACGAGCAGTACTTC.

This chain joins TRBV7-3 and TRBJ2-3, with D maybe TRBD1 (6 bases). V lost 5 bases, J lost 5 bases, and 11 bases lay in between. Per the germline V gene, CDR1 is SGHTA and CDR2 is FQGTGA. The CDR3 spans 13 residues. The CDR3 bases are TGTGCCAGCAGCCCCCAACAGGGAGATACGCAGTATTTT. Its protein product is CASSPQQGDTQYF.

The gene calls are TRBV6-4 and TRBJ2-3, with D possibly TRBD2 on 6 matching bases. The V end was cut by 3 bases, the J end by 3 bases, with 10 bases between. CDR3 length: 14 amino acids. Germline loops: CDR1 MRHNA, CDR2 SNTAGT. CDR3 loop: CASSEEGRTDTQYF. In nucleotides, the CDR3 is TGTGCCAGCAGTGAGGAAGGGAGGACAGATACGCAGTATTTT.

V gene TRBV5-1 combines with J gene TRBJ2-2, with a possible D match to TRBD1 (5 bases). The CDR3 covers 15 residues. Trimming removed 5 bases at V and 0 bases at J, with 11 bases between. Germline values: CDR1 SGHRS, CDR2 YFSETQ. The CDR3, as DNA: TGCGCCAGCAGTTATCAGGGCTCGAACACCGGGGAGCTGTTTTTT. Its protein is CASSYQGSNTGELFF.

This sequence joins TRBV7-2 and TRBJ2-7, with 14 positions matching TRBD2. J gave up 0 bases and V 5 bases, and 6 bases lay outside the gene matches. Germline values: CDR1 SGHTA, CDR2 FQGNSA. The CDR3 loop spans 17 amino acids. CDR3 DNA sequence: TGTGCCAGCAGCCGCGGACTAGCGGGAGGCAACTCCTACGAGCAGTACTTC. It translates to CASSRGLAGGNSYEQYF.

The chain links TRBV5-1 to TRBJ1-3; D might be TRBD1 (5 bases). Germline V gene data show CDR1 as SGHRS and CDR2 as YFSETQ. This CDR3 spans 16 amino acids. Trimming removed 6 bases from V and 2 bases from J, with 18 bases in between. CDR3 sequence reads: CASTPTSGFTGNTIYF. CDR3 in DNA: TGCGCCAGCACCCCTACCTCAGGGTTTACTGGAAACACCATATATTTT. The entire variable domain, with the rest obtained from reference TRBV5-1 and TRBJ1-3, is as follows: KAGVTQTPRYLIKTRGQQVTLSCSPISGHRSVSWYQQTPGQGLQFLFEYFSETQRNKGNFPGRFSGRQFSNSRSEMNVSTLELGDSALYLCASTPTSGFTGNTIYFGEGSWLTVV.

The CDR3 DNA reads as TGTGCCAGCCCCGCCCCACTGGGGATAGCCAAAAACATTCAGTACTTC. Amino acids: CASPAPLGIAKNIQYF. The J gene is TRBJ2-4, the V gene TRBV27, with D uncertain. Deletions cut 8 bases from V and 0 bases from J, with 17 bases between. The CDR3 contains 16 residues. Germline assignment: CDR1 MNHEY and CDR2 SMNVEV (reference sequence).

This clone has a single count. The V call is TRBV2, the J call TRBJ1-4; unclear D gene. Trimming stripped 7 bases from V and 2 bases from J, with 11 bases between. The germline CDR1 and CDR2 sequences are SNHLY and FYNNEI. The CDR3 contains 14 residues. The CDR3, as DNA: TGTGCCAGCACCCCGGGTAACACTAATGAAAAACTGTTTTTT. It is translated as CASTPGNTNEKLFF.

The gene calls are TRBV7-8 and TRBJ2-3; D assignment may be TRBD1 or TRBD2 (5 bases each). The V end lost 5 bases, the J end lost 4 bases, and 19 bases lay between the germline ends. Germline V CDR1 and CDR2: SGHVS, FQNEAQ. The CDR3 consists of 16 residues. The chain's CDR3 is CASSPRDPFVSDTQYF. The CDR3 DNA reads TGTGCCAGCAGCCCCCGGGACCCCTTTGTTTCAGATACGCAGTATTTT.

V usage is TRBV7-9 and J usage is TRBJ1-6; D is ambiguous. This CDR3 spans 15 amino acids. The V end lost 0 bases, the J end lost 3 bases, and 6 bases lay between the germline ends. Germline V gene lookup returns CDR1 SEHNR and CDR2 FQNEAQ (reference sequence). CDR3 nucleotides: TGTGCCAGCAGCTTAGCTGGAATCTATAATTCACCCCTCCACTTT. This sequence encodes CASSLAGIYNSPLHF.

A word on this clone: In the same sample, other DNA sequences code for this CDR3. The chain joins TRBV9 to TRBJ2-7; a possible D gene is TRBD2 (6 bases). CDR3 length equals 14 residues. Germline assignment: CDR1 SGDLS and CDR2 YYNGEE. V lost 1 base to trimming and J lost 0 bases, with 8 bases between them. The CDR3 nucleotides are TGTGCCAGCAGCGTAACCGGGAGCTCCTACGAGCAGTACTTC. It yields the protein CASSVTGSSYEQYF.

This clone was detected only once. This sequence joins TRBV7-2 and TRBJ1-1, with 8 bases that match TRBD1. From germline, CDR1 is SGHTA and CDR2 FQGNSA. With V trimmed by 0 bases and J by 11 bases, 11 bases remained unmatched. The CDR3 runs to 15 residues. Written as DNA, the CDR3 is TGTGCCAGCAGCTTAGCCGGACCGACAGGGGCAGGCGCTTTCTTT. It is translated as CASSLAGPTGAGAFF.

This chain joins TRBV11-2 and TRBJ1-1; D is perhaps TRBD1 (5 bases). V was trimmed by 1 base and J by 1 base, leaving 7 bases between them. CDR3 length: 14 amino acids. Germline V gene lookup returns CDR1 SGHAT and CDR2 FQNNGV. This chain's CDR3 is CASSLGQQNTEAFF. In DNA form, the CDR3 reads TGTGCCAGCAGCTTAGGACAGCAGAACACTGAAGCTTTCTTT. Full variable domain (rest looked up from reference TRBV11-2 and TRBJ1-1): EAGVAQSPRYKIIEKRQSVAFWCNPISGHATLYWYQQILGQGPKLLIQFQNNGVVDDSQLPKDRFSAERLKGVDSTLKIQPAKLEDSAVYLCASSLGQQNTEAFFGQGTRLTVV.

With regard to this clone: Additional DNA sequences in this sample encode the identical CDR3. V is TRBV18 and J is TRBJ2-7; possible D gene TRBD1, 6 bases. CDR1 and CDR2 from the germline V gene are KGHSH and LQKENI. The length of the CDR3 is 14 residues. V lost 1 base and J lost 2, with 9 bases in between. CDR3 sequence reads: CASSPRGDTYEQYF. CDR3 DNA sequence: TGTGCCAGCTCACCACGAGGGGACACCTACGAGCAGTACTTC.

This chain links TRBV5-4 with TRBJ2-3; TRBD2 matches at 8 bases. CDR1 is SGHNT, CDR2 YYREEE, per germline (reference sequence). V lost 4 bases, J lost 14 bases, and 6 bases stayed unmatched. CDR3 length: 11 amino acids. The chain's CDR3 is CASSEGTSWYF. CDR3 coding DNA: TGTGCCAGCAGCGAGGGGACTAGTTGGTATTTT. The variable domain in full, completed from reference TRBV5-4 and TRBJ2-3, reads ETGVTQSPTHLIKTRGQQVTLRCSSQSGHNTVSWYQQALGQGPQFIFQYYREEENGRGNFPPRFSGLQFPNYSSELNVNALELDDSALYLCASSEGTSWYFGPGTRLTVL.

The chain links TRBV7-2 to TRBJ1-1; 8 positions match TRBD1. Germline V gene sequence: CDR1 SGHTA, CDR2 FQGNSA. This CDR3 spans 13 amino acids. V trimming: 5 bases; J trimming: 11 bases; junction bases outside the gene matches: 10. The DNA for the CDR3 is TGTGCCAGCAGCAACCGGGACAGGAGATGGGCTTTCTTT. Translation gives CASSNRDRRWAFF.

The chain joins TRBV5-5 to TRBJ2-1; 7 bases match TRBD2. The CDR3 has 17 amino acids. With V trimmed by 2 bases and J by 4 bases, 12 bases remained unmatched. CDR1 SGHKS and CDR2 YYEKEE come from the germline V gene (reference sequence). CDR3 coding DNA: TGTGCCAGCAGCTTTGAGTCTGCGGGAGTGAGGTACAATGAGCAGTTCTTC. Translating gives CASSFESAGVRYNEQFF.

As concerns this clone: Other nucleotide sequences from this sample produce the same CDR3. This chain joins TRBV30 and TRBJ2-1; 9 nucleotides line up with TRBD2. Trimming at V came to 0 bases and at J to 7 bases, leaving 4 bases not matched to a gene. The CDR3 length is 14 residues. Germline assignment: CDR1 GTSNPN and CDR2 SVGIG (reference sequence). CDR3 region: CAWSVAGGWNEQFF. The CDR3 DNA is TGTGCCTGGAGTGTAGCGGGGGGTTGGAATGAGCAGTTCTTC.

The rearrangement uses TRBV5-1 and TRBJ1-2; D not resolved. Trimming removed 6 bases at V and 4 bases at J, with 13 bases between. CDR1 and CDR2 from the germline V gene are SGHRS and YFSETQ. CDR3 length: 13 residues. The CDR3 region is CASTETPGYGYTF. CDR3 nucleotide sequence: TGCGCCAGCACCGAGACCCCGGGCTATGGCTACACCTTC.

V gene TRBV30 combines with J gene TRBJ2-5; 12 nucleotides align to TRBD2. The CDR3 has 19 residues. Trimming took 0 bases from V and 4 from J; bases not matched to a gene: 15. Germline loops: CDR1 GTSNPN, CDR2 SVGIG (reference sequence). The CDR3 loop reads CAWSVRRPSGRVRGETQYF. CDR3 nucleotides: TGTGCCTGGAGTGTACGTCGGCCTAGCGGGAGGGTCAGGGGAGAGACCCAGTACTTC.

Points on this clone: The DNA is omitted, as the CDR3 cannot be located on it reliably, and the CDR3 follows TCRdb's listing. This sequence joins TRBV28 and TRBJ2-4; the D call in the table, TRBD1, was not verified against the DNA. Both ends counted, the CDR3 spans 13 residues. From germline, CDR1 is MDHEN and CDR2 SYDVKM. The chain's CDR3 is CASSLAVENIQYF.

The chain has TRBV6-1 and TRBJ1-6, with unresolved D. The CDR3 spans 11 residues. Germline assignment: CDR1 MNHNS and CDR2 SASEGT. Trimming removed 3 bases at V and 10 bases at J, with 4 bases between. The CDR3 here is CASSDPSPLHF. DNA of the CDR3: TGTGCCAGCAGTGACCCCTCACCCCTCCACTTT.

This clone appeared a few times. The chain couples TRBV6-5 to TRBJ1-6; weak D call: TRBD1 (6 bases). With 7 bases removed from V and 10 bases from J, the gap between germline ends came to 11 bases. Germline-derived CDR1 and CDR2 are MNHEY and SVGAGI. The CDR3 totals 12 residues. The CDR3 DNA reads TGTGCCAGCAACAGGGTCGGATCACCCCTCCACTTT. It yields the protein CASNRVGSPLHF.

The chain combines TRBV14 with TRBJ1-3; 9 nucleotides align to TRBD1. CDR1 is SGHDN and CDR2 is FVKESK in the germline V gene. CDR3 length equals 12 residues. Losses at the gene ends were 1 base for V and 11 bases for J; bases not matched to a gene: 0. The CDR3 coding sequence is TGTGCCAGCAGCCAAGGGACAGGGGCCATATATTTT. This encodes CASSQGTGAIYF.

The chain employs TRBV6-5 and TRBJ2-2, with D perhaps given as TRBD1 or TRBD2 (6 bases each). This CDR3 contains 14 residues. Germline V gives CDR1 MNHEY, CDR2 SVGAGI. Between the trimmed V and J ends, which lost 2 bases and 6 bases, there was a span of 10 bases. CDR3 region: CASSYDGGPGELFF. DNA for the CDR3: TGTGCCAGCAGTTACGATGGGGGGCCCGGGGAGCTGTTTTTT.